This T cell receptor (beta chain) was documented in a study of blood T cell repertoires in COVID-19. Overall study context: Acute and convalescent COVID-19 specimens originated in the United States, Italy and Spain.

Original methodology: Estimated nucleated cell counts came from reference gene primer amplification. Libraries were prepared by immunoSEQ multiplex PCR; TCRdb keeps only in-frame clonotypes and omits some of them. V, J and clone size are those of that table, while D and trimming were read from the DNA. The sample yields 340,000 or so clones, 87% seen once. The germline V gene encodes CDR1 MNHEY and CDR2 SVGAGI. The CDR3 totals 14 residues. V lost 1 base, J lost 3 bases, and 9 bases lay in between. The chain combines TRBV6-5 with TRBJ2-5; D gene uncertain. This TCR derives from a man in his forties or fifties with active or convalescent COVID-19. Source material: peripheral blood. The DNA of the CDR3 is TGTGCCAGCAGTTACTTTGGCAGTAAAGAGACCCAGTACTTC. It translates to CASSYFGSKETQYF.